This T cell receptor beta chain came from a study of cytomegalovirus exposure and HLA in healthy donors. This CDR3 has 17 residues. Germline V gene sequence: CDR1 SGDLS, CDR2 YYNGEE. The V and J ends lost 4 bases and 3 bases respectively, with 23 bases between them. Concerning this clone: Its cognate antigen is unknown.

Study conclusions and caveats: The authors later found most CMV-associated TCR beta chains appeared HLA-restricted.

Both 60 Vbeta primers and 13 Jbeta primers went into the PCR. Generated by immunoSEQ multiplex PCR, the TCRdb table keeps only in-frame clones and is missing some. The table lists about 130,000 clones, 70% to 80% of them singletons. Sequencing used PBMCs. V usage is TRBV9 and J usage is TRBJ2-7; D perhaps matches TRBD2 (6 bases). The receptor was derived from a woman in her fifties or sixties in good health and CMV-seronegative. The CDR3: CASSPEMGGKWNYEQYF. In nucleotides, the CDR3 is TGTGCCAGCAGCCCGGAGATGGGGGGAAAATGGAACTACGAGCAGTACTTC.